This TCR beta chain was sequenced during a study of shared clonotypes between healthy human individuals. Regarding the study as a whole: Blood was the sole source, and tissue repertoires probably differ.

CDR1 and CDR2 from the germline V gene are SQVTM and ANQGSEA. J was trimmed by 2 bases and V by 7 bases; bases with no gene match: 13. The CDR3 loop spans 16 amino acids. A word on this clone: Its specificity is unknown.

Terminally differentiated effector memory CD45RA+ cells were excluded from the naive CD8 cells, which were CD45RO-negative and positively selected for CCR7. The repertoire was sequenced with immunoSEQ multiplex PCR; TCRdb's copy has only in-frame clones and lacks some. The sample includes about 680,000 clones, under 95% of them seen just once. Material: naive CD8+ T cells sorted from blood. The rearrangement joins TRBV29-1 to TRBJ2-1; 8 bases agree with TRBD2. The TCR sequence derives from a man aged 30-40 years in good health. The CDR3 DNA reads TGCAGCGGAGAGGGATCGGGGCGGGGGGCCTACAATGAGCAGTTCTTC. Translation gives CSGEGSGRGAYNEQFF.